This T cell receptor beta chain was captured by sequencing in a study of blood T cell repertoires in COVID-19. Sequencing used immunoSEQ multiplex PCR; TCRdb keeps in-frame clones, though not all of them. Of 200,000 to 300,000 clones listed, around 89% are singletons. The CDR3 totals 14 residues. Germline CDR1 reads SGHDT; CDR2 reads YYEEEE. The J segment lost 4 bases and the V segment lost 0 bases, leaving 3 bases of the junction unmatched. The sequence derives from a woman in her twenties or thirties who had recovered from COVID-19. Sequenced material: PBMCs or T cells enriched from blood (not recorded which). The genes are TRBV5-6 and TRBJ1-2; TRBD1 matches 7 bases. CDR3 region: CASSLGQGGYGYTF. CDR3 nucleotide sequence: TGTGCCAGCAGCTTGGGACAGGGAGGCTATGGCTACACCTTC.